The clone carrying this T cell receptor (beta chain) was counted ten times or more. The antigen is unknown. This sample is drawn from a study of identical twins. This CDR3 region has 11 residues. The V end was cut by 3 bases, the J end by 9 bases, with 9 bases between. Notes on the study in general: Cross-sectional statistics, not tracking of the same donors, supported the conclusions.

Using its own MiXCR run on the 5' RACE reads, TCRdb lists one record per CDR3 protein. Of some 590,000 distinct CDR3 sequences listed, 7.5% to 10% are singletons. This same sample was also taken into another study, of yellow fever vaccine responses in identical twins.

This TCR was sampled from a woman younger than 30 in good health. The sample comprised PBMCs. The J gene is TRBJ2-7, the V gene TRBV12-3 or TRBV12-4; D remains unclear. CDR3 bases: TGTGCCAGCAGTTTTGGATCGTGGCAGTACTTC. Its translation: CASSFGSWQYF.